This TCR beta chain was obtained from a study of blood T cell repertoires in COVID-19 (dated by TCRdb to the early 2020s). Study-wide context: Samples from collaborators originated in the United States, Italy and Spain and spanned both the acute and convalescent phases of COVID-19. The material from the prospective study consisted of cDNA or gDNA derived from T cells, B-cell-depleted T cells, or PBMCs. The dataset comprised deeply sampled blood TCRbeta repertoires from subjects exposed to, actively infected with, or recovered from COVID-19. The repertoires were released in a freely available public database intended as a resource for research on the immune response to SARS-CoV-2. Samples came from the ongoing ImmuneRACE study (first 160 participants) plus 1,254 subjects from 6 global collaborators. Sample metadata almost always included a de-identified subject ID, COVID-19 status, age in years and sex. Where available, HLA class I and class II types were obtained from metadata supplied by the sample provider rather than from assay-based typing.

As regards this clone: Its recognized antigen is unknown. No base qualities exist here, and no much larger clone lies one base off it.

What the work shows at the level of the full study, not this receptor alone: How much clinical and demographic metadata was included differed by source and by participant, and the metadata was provided uncurated.

One collaborating source in Seattle enrolled patients while the patients were actively infected and followed the patients over time throughout the course of disease. Collaborating institutions collected whole blood in K2EDTA tubes following their own protocols. For TCRbeta analysis, collaborators shipped samples as frozen whole blood, isolated PBMCs, or DNA extracted from either of those sample types. The junction carries 11 bases between V and J, which are trimmed by 4 bases and 2 bases respectively. The CDR3 measures 14 amino acids from cysteine to phenylalanine. Just CDR3 DNA is preserved here, 42 bases in frame from base 1. The CDR1 and CDR2 encoded by the germline V gene are MNHEY and SVGAGI. TCRbeta CDR3 regions were amplified from genomic DNA using the immunoSEQ Assay, a bias-controlled multiplex PCR. The study's processing was this. Within the assay, amplification of reference gene primers was used to estimate how many nucleated cells each sample contained. To quantify the absolute abundance of each unique TCRbeta CDR3 rearrangement, sequence reads were collapsed and filtered. For each sample, productive Simpson clonality was calculated by taking the square root of Simpson's diversity index across productive rearrangements. In TCRdb, the immuneACCESS table is reduced to in-frame sequences with V and J assigned. These tables do not hold every clone; where another copy was compared, an unresolved V gene accounts for under half, and the others remain unexplained. V and J calls and clone size follow that table, whereas D and trimming were derived from the DNA. Counted in this sample were under 300,000 clones; almost 90% of them appeared once. Together, the top ten hold 2.1% of the sample.

The sequence was collected from a woman aged 55 to 70 with COVID-19, enrolled during active disease. The rearrangement joined TRBV6-5 to TRBJ2-5; perhaps TRBD2 is the D gene, with 6 bases matching. The sequencing input was peripheral blood. The DNA sequence is TGTGCCAGCAGTTTAGCGGAGTGGCAAGAGACCCAGTACTTC. Protein translation: CASSLAEWQETQYF.